This TCR beta chain was recovered during a study of blood T cells in healthy people across ages. Study-wide results and caveats: Significant beta diversity loss was already apparent by age approximately 36, declining roughly linearly. Underestimates were what the diversity estimates from one million T cells were considered to be. Relative to aged donors, long-lived donors carried more naive CD4+ cells and displayed higher diversity.

For the second PCR, which ran for 7 to 11 cycles, a sample-barcoded 5' primer and a J-beta primer mix were used. Each TCR beta cDNA got a 12-nucleotide random molecular identifier. TCRdb recomputed calls from the 5' RACE reads with MiXCR, one row per CDR3 protein. This table has approximately 1.5 million distinct CDR3 sequences, 30% to 35% appearing once. This CDR3 region has 13 residues. V lost 3 bases, J lost 6 bases, and 9 bases lay in between. Germline loops: CDR1 SGHTA, CDR2 FQGNSA. As regards this clonotype: Its matching antigen is unknown.

This TCR was sampled from a woman in her thirties in good health. The chain employs TRBV7-2 and TRBJ2-1; D unclear. Sequencing used blood. The CDR3: CASSFSYLNEQFF. The CDR3 coding sequence is TGTGCCAGCAGCTTTTCCTACCTCAATGAGCAGTTCTTC.